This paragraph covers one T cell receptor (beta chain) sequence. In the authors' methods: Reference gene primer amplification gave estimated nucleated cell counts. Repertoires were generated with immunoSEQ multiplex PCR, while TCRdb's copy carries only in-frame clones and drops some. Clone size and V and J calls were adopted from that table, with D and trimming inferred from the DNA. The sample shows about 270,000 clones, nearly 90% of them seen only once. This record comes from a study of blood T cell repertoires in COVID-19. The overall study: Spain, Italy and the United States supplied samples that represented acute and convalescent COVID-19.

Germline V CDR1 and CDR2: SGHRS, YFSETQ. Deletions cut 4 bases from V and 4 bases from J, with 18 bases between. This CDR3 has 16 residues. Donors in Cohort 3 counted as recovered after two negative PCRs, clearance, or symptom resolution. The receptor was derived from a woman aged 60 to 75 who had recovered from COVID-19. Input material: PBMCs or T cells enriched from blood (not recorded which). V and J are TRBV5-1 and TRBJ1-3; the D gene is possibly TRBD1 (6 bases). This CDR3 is CASSAVSQGLGNTIYF. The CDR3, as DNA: TGCGCCAGCAGCGCGGTTTCACAGGGATTAGGAAACACCATATATTTT.